This entry describes one T cell receptor (beta chain). There is no known antigen for this receptor. No quality values exist for individual bases; no much larger clone is one base distant. The entry originates in a study of blood T cell repertoires in COVID-19 (TCRdb year 2020). About the study as a whole: Samples covering the acute and convalescent phases of COVID-19 were provided by collaborators in the United States, Italy and Spain. The sample metadata nearly always contained a de-identified subject ID, COVID-19 status, age in years and sex. HLA class I and class II types, where available, came from metadata supplied by the sample provider rather than from assay-based typing. The repertoires were made available in a free public database intended to serve as a resource for research on the immune response to SARS-CoV-2. Samples were obtained from the ongoing ImmuneRACE study (first 160 participants) and from 950 to 1,500 subjects provided by 6 global collaborators. The dataset comprised deeply sampled blood TCRbeta repertoires from subjects exposed to, actively infected with, or recovered from COVID-19. The material from the prospective study consisted of cDNA or gDNA derived from T cells, B-cell-depleted T cells, or PBMCs.

In Seattle, one collaborating source enrolled patients while the infection was active and tracked those patients longitudinally over the course of disease. The collaborating institutions used their own protocols to collect whole blood in K2EDTA tubes. For TCRbeta analysis, collaborators shipped samples as frozen whole blood, isolated PBMCs, or DNA extracted from either of those sample types. Broader findings and caveats from the paper: The quantity of clinical and demographic metadata differed by source and by participant and was supplied without curation.

The immunoSEQ Assay, a bias-controlled multiplex PCR, was used to amplify TCRbeta CDR3 regions from genomic DNA. Per the authors' processing: Nucleated cell counts per sample were estimated from amplification of reference gene primers within the assay. To quantify the absolute abundance of each unique TCRbeta CDR3 rearrangement, sequence reads were collapsed and filtered. Productive Simpson clonality was computed per sample as the square root of Simpson's diversity index over productive rearrangements. TCRdb holds this immuneACCESS table with in-frame rearrangements only. Some clones are missing; in checked studies, unresolved V genes explain under half, and the rest has no known cause. For V, J and clone size, that table is used; D and trimming come from the DNA. The sample records about 200,000 clones, around nine tenths of which are singletons. The top ten constitute 15% to 20% of the sample.

Trimming removed 1 base from V and 7 bases from J, leaving 11 bases between the germline ends. The germline V gene gives CDR1 as SGHTA and CDR2 as FQGNSA. Including the terminal cysteine and phenylalanine, the CDR3 comprises 15 residues. Kept here is only the CDR3 DNA, which spans 45 bases and is read in frame from base 1. The V gene is TRBV7-2 and the J gene is TRBJ1-6, with the identity of the D gene unclear. This sequence originates from a man over 45 with COVID-19, enrolled during active disease. Source material: peripheral blood. DNA sequence: TGTGCCAGCAGCTTAGTTTTCGACACCAATTCACCCCTCCACTTT. Translated, this is CASSLVFDTNSPLHF. Joined to the reference TRBV7-2 and TRBJ1-6 proteins, this CDR3 gives the full variable domain: GAGVSQSPSNKVTEKGKDVELRCDPISGHTALYWYRQSLGQGLEFLIYFQGNSAPDKSGLPSDRFSAERTGGSVSTLTIQRTQQEDSAVYLCASSLVFDTNSPLHFGNGTRLTVT.